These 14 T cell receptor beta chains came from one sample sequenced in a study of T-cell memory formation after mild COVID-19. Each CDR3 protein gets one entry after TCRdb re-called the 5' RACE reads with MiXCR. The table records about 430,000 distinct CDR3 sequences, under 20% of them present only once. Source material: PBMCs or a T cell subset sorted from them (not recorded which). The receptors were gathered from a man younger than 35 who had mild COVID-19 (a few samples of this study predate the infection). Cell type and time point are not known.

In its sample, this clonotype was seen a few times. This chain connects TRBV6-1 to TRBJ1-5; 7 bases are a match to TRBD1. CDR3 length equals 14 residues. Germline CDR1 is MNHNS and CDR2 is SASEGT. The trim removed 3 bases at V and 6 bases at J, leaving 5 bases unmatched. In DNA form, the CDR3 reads TGTGCCAGCAGTGAGACAGGGAAAGCTCAGCCCCAGCATTTT. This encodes CASSETGKAQPQHF.

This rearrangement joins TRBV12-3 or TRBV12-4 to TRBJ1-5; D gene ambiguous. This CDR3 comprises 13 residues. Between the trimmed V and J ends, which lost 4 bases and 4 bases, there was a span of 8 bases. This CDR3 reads CASSSDVNQPQHF. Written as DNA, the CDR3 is TGTGCCAGCAGTTCGGACGTAAATCAGCCCCAGCATTTT.

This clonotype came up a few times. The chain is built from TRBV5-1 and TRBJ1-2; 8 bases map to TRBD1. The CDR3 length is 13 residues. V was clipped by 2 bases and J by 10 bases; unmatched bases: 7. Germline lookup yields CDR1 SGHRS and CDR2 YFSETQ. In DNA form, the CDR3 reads TGCGCCAGCAGCTTCGGGGGACAGGCCCCCTACACCTTC. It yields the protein CASSFGGQAPYTF.

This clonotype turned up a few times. CDR3 in DNA: TGTGCCAGCAGTTACCTAGCGGTCCTCACAGATACGCAGTATTTT. Translation: CASSYLAVLTDTQYF. The rearrangement joins TRBV6-2 or TRBV6-3 to TRBJ2-3, with 7 bases matching TRBD2. This CDR3 has 15 amino acids. Germline CDR1 and CDR2: MNHEY and SVGEGT. J gave up 2 bases and V 2 bases, and 4 bases lay outside the gene matches.

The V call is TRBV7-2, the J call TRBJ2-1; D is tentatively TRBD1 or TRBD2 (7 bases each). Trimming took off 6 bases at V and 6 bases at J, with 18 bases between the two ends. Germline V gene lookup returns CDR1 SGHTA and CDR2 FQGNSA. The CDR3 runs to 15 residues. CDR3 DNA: TGTGCCAGCAGACCAGGGGGGGGGCCCCGCAATGAGCAGTTCTTC. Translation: CASRPGGGPRNEQFF.

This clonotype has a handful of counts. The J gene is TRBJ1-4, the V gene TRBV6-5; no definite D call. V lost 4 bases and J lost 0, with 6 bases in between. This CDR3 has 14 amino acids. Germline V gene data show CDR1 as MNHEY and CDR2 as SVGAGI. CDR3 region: CASSWIATNEKLFF. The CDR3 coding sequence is TGTGCCAGCAGTTGGATTGCAACTAATGAAAAACTGTTTTTT.

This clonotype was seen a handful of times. The CDR3 spells CSATSTSSYNEQFF. Written as DNA, the CDR3 is TGCAGTGCTACGTCTACGAGCTCCTACAATGAGCAGTTCTTC. The rearrangement joins TRBV20-1 to TRBJ2-1; D ambiguous. There are 14 residues in the CDR3. V was cut by 4 bases and J by 0 bases, with 10 bases left in between. Germline CDR1 and CDR2: DFQATT and SNEGSKA (reference sequence).

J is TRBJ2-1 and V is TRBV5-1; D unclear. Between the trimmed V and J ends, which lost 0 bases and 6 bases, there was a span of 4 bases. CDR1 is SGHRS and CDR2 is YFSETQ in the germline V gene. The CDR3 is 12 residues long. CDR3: CASSLDINEQFF. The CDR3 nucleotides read TGCGCCAGCAGCTTGGACATCAATGAGCAGTTCTTC.

DNA of the CDR3: TGTGCCATCAGTGAGACCGCTTTGACGGGGGCCCGCACAGATACGCAGTATTTT. Its translation is CAISETALTGARTDTQYF. V usage is TRBV10-3 and J usage is TRBJ2-3; D may match TRBD1 or TRBD2 (6 bases each). Trimming took off 2 bases at V and 1 base at J, with 19 bases between the two ends. This CDR3 is built from 18 residues. Germline CDR1 is ENHRY and CDR2 is SYGVKD.

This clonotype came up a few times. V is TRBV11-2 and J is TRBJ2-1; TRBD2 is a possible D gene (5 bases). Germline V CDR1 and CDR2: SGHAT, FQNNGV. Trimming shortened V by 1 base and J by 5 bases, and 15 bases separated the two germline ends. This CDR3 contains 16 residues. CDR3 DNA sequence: TGTGCCAGCAGCTTAGGGGCCGGTGACTACAACAATGAGCAGTTCTTC. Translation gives CASSLGAGDYNNEQFF.

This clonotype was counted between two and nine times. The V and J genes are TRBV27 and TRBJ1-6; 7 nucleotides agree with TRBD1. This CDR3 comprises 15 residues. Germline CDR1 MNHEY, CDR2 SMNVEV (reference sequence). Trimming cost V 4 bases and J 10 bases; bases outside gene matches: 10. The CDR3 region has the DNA TGTGCCAGCAGTTCGACCCAGGGGGGGCGATCACCCCTCCACTTT. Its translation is CASSSTQGGRSPLHF.

Here the CDR3 DNA reads TGCGCCAGCAGTAATAGCGGATTATATGGCTACACCTTC. It yields the protein CASSNSGLYGYTF. The chain recombines TRBV5-1 with TRBJ1-2; no clear D. V was shortened by 5 bases and J by 5 bases, with 13 bases between the two germline ends. Germline CDR1 SGHRS, CDR2 YFSETQ. This CDR3 is built from 13 residues.

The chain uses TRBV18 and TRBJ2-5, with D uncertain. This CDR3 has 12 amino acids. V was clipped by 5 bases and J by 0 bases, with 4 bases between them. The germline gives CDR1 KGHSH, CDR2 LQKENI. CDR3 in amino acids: CASSNYQETQYF. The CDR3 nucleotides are TGTGCCAGCTCAAACTACCAAGAGACCCAGTACTTC.

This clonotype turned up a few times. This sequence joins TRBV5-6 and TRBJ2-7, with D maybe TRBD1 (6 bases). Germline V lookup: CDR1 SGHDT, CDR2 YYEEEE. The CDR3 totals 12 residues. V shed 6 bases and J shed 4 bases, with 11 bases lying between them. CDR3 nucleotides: TGTGCCAGCACCGCACAGGGTTACGAGCAGTACGTC. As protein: CASTAQGYEQYV.